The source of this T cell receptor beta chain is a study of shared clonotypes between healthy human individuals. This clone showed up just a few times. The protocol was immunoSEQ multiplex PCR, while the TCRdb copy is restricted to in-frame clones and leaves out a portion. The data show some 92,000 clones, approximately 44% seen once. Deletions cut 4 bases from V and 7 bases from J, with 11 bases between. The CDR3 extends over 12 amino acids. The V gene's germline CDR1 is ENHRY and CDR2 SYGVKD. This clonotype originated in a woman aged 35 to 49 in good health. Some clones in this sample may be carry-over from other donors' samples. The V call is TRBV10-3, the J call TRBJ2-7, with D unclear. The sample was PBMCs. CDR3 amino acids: CAISGWQEEQYF. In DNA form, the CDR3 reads TGTGCCATCAGTGGTTGGCAGGAGGAGCAGTACTTC.